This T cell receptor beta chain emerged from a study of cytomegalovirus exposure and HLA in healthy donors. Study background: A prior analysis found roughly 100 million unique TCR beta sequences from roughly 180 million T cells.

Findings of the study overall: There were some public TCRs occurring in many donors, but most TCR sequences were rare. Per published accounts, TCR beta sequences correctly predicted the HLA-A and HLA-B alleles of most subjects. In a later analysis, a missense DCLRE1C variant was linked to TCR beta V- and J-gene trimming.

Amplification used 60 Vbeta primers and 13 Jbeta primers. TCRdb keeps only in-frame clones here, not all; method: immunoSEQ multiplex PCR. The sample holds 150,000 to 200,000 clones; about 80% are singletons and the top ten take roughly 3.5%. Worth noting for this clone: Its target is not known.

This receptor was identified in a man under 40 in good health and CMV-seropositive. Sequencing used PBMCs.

This CDR3 reads CAWSSVTYEQYF. CDR3 in DNA: TGTGCCTGGAGTTCTGTTACCTACGAGCAGTACTTC. The chain has TRBV30 and TRBJ2-7, with no clear D. The germline gives CDR1 GTSNPN, CDR2 SVGIG (reference sequence). The CDR3 spans 12 residues. Trimming cost V 2 bases and J 2 bases, with 7 bases left between them.